Following are 22 T cell receptor beta chains from one sample sequenced in a study of beta chain features in type 1 diabetes. General study results and limits: Moderate yet significant TCRB CDR3 shortening was seen in Type 1 diabetes patients in all four CD4+ subsets.

Which antigens these TCRs recognize remains unknown. Investigators reverse transcribed all isolated RNA, so they sequenced expressed TCRB transcripts. Data came from immunoSEQ multiplex PCR; TCRdb stores just in-frame clones and leaves some out. Here the sample spans 95,000 to 150,000 clones, about 16% being singletons. Sequencing used central memory CD4+ T cells from blood. These receptors came from a man aged 25-40 years with type 1 diabetes.

J is TRBJ2-3 and V is TRBV4-3; perhaps TRBD1 as D (5 bases). The CDR3 totals 12 residues. V was trimmed by 0 bases and J by 7 bases, leaving 5 bases between them. Germline V gene lookup returns CDR1 LGHNA and CDR2 YSLEER. CDR3 protein: CASSQEGHTQYF. Written as DNA, the CDR3 is TGCGCCAGCAGCCAAGAGGGGCATACGCAGTATTTT.

This clone was detected a few times. The V gene is TRBV18, the J gene TRBJ2-7, with D perhaps TRBD1 or TRBD2 (6 bases each). The CDR3 loop spans 14 amino acids. The V and J ends lost 0 bases and 7 bases respectively, with 13 bases between them. Germline CDR1 KGHSH, CDR2 LQKENI. In DNA form, the CDR3 reads TGTGCCAGCTCACCACCGTCCGGGGGCGGTGAGCAGTACTTC. It is translated as CASSPPSGGGEQYF.

This clone occurred a few times. V usage is TRBV4-3 and J usage is TRBJ2-5; 7 bases fit TRBD2. Losses at the gene ends were 0 bases for V and 12 bases for J; bases not matched to a gene: 16. The CDR3 sequence is 16 residues long. The germline CDR1 and CDR2 sequences are LGHNA and YSLEER. The CDR3 DNA sequence: TGCGCCAGCAGCCAAGAGACCGGGACTACTCCCGTTCAGAAGTACTTC. Its translation is CASSQETGTTPVQKYF.

The table lists this clone with many counts. V is TRBV30 and J is TRBJ2-5; D perhaps matches TRBD1 (6 bases). Trimming left V 0 bases short and J 4 bases short, with 6 bases between. This CDR3 contains 12 residues. CDR1 and CDR2 from the germline V gene are GTSNPN and SVGIG (reference sequence). The CDR3 DNA reads TGTGCCTGGAGTGTAGGGGGAGAGACCCAGTACTTC. Translating gives CAWSVGGETQYF. The full variable domain, its missing parts supplied by reference TRBV30 and TRBJ2-5, is SQTIHQWPATLVQPVGSPLSLECTVEGTSNPNLYWYRQAAGRGLQLLFYSVGIGQISSEVPQNLSASRPQDRQFILSSKKLLLSDSGFYLCAWSVGGETQYFGPGTRLLVL.

This clone has only a few counts. The chain combines TRBV5-1 with TRBJ2-3, with a weak D call TRBD1 (5 bases). Germline CDR1 and CDR2: SGHRS and YFSETQ. The V gene lost 1 base and the J gene lost 2 bases, with 11 bases spanning the gap. This CDR3 is built from 15 residues. For the CDR3, the DNA is TGCGCCAGCAGCTTGTTGGGGCTATTCACAGATACGCAGTATTTT. Translating gives CASSLLGLFTDTQYF.

In this sample, this clone turned up a few times. Written as DNA, the CDR3 is TGTGCCAGCAGCCAGGGACTAGCGGGATGGGCAGATACGCAGTATTTT. As protein: CASSQGLAGWADTQYF. This chain connects TRBV4-2 to TRBJ2-3; 13 nucleotides match TRBD2. J gave up 4 bases and V 3 bases, and 4 bases lay outside the gene matches. The CDR3 is 16 residues long. Germline V lookup: CDR1 LGHNA, CDR2 YNFKEQ.

V is TRBV13 and J is TRBJ2-1; perhaps TRBD1 as D (8 bases). Trimming pared 5 bases from V and 16 bases from J, leaving 18 bases between. The CDR3 covers 12 residues. Germline-derived CDR1 and CDR2 are PRHDT and FYEKMQ (reference sequence). CDR3 sequence (DNA): TGTGCCAGCAGCCCTACAGGGGGGGGACCATTCTTC. Translating it yields CASSPTGGGPFF.

The rearrangement joins TRBV5-1 to TRBJ2-3; 8 positions agree with TRBD2. The CDR3 has 17 amino acids. J lost 0 bases, V lost 0 bases, and 6 bases had no gene match. Germline V gene sequence: CDR1 SGHRS, CDR2 YFSETQ. The CDR3 region is CASSLGLAGTSTDTQYF. CDR3 nucleotide sequence: TGCGCCAGCAGCTTGGGCTTAGCGGGGACTAGCACAGATACGCAGTATTTT.

This clone has a handful of counts. The genes are TRBV6-5 and TRBJ1-2; no reliable D call. Germline V gives CDR1 MNHEY, CDR2 SVGAGI. V lost 0 bases, J lost 0 bases, and 11 bases lay in between. The CDR3 totals 16 residues. The CDR3 coding sequence is TGTGCCAGCAGTTACTCGCAGAGGATAGCTAACTATGGCTACACCTTC. Translating it yields CASSYSQRIANYGYTF.

J is TRBJ2-2 and V is TRBV4-3; 9 bases are shared with TRBD2. CDR3 length: 15 amino acids. CDR1 and CDR2 (germline): LGHNA, YSLEER. The ends lost 3 bases at V and 5 bases at J; junction bases unmatched: 4. The CDR3 nucleotides are TGCGCCAGCAGCCAGGGGACTAGCCAGACCGGGGAGCTGTTTTTT. This translates into CASSQGTSQTGELFF.

The chain links TRBV11-1 to TRBJ2-7; tentative D call: TRBD1 (5 bases). Germline V gives CDR1 SGHAT, CDR2 FQDESV (reference sequence). Trimming removed 7 bases from V and 6 bases from J, with 19 bases in between. The CDR3 is 14 amino acids. CDR3 amino acids: CASTQGPEKAEQYF. The CDR3 DNA reads TGTGCCAGCACCCAGGGCCCCGAAAAGGCCGAGCAGTACTTC.

This clone has just a few counts. The chain carries TRBV5-1 and TRBJ2-3, with 14 bases fitting TRBD2. The CDR3 spans 16 residues. Unmatched junction bases numbered 3, after V lost 0 bases and J lost 6 bases. Germline-derived CDR1 and CDR2 are SGHRS and YFSETQ. CDR3 region: CASSLEGLAGADTQYF. CDR3 DNA: TGCGCCAGCAGCTTGGAGGGACTAGCGGGGGCTGATACGCAGTATTTT.

The chain couples TRBV2 to TRBJ2-1; D is tentatively TRBD1 or TRBD2 (6 bases each). The CDR3 runs 13 residues. The V and J ends lost 3 bases and 9 bases respectively, with 12 bases between them. Germline loops: CDR1 SNHLY, CDR2 FYNNEI. CDR3 amino acids: CASSDSRGVEQFF. The CDR3 nucleotides are TGTGCCAGCAGTGATTCGAGGGGGGTTGAGCAGTTCTTC.

The chain employs TRBV29-1 and TRBJ2-5, with TRBD2 as a possible D gene (7 bases). The CDR3 loop spans 14 amino acids. Germline V gives CDR1 SQVTM, CDR2 ANQGSEA. V lost 7 bases and J 5 bases, leaving 20 bases between the germline ends. The CDR3 DNA sequence: TGCAGCGCGGGGGGCGCATTCCTCGGGGAGACCCAGTACTTC. It is translated as CSAGGAFLGETQYF. The entire variable domain, with the rest obtained from reference TRBV29-1 and TRBJ2-5, is as follows: SAVISQKPSRDICQRGTSLTIQCQVDSQVTMMFWYRQQPGQSLTLIATANQGSEATYESGFVIDKFPISRPNLTFSTLTVSNMSPEDSSIYLCSAGGAFLGETQYFGPGTRLLVL.

This chain joins TRBV7-3 and TRBJ1-1, with no clear D. CDR1 is SGHTA, CDR2 FQGTGA, per germline. This CDR3 is 13 amino acids long. Trimming shortened V by 4 bases and J by 1 base, and 7 bases separated the two germline ends. The CDR3 sequence: CASSSPTNTEAFF. The DNA of the CDR3 is TGTGCCAGCAGCTCCCCAACGAACACTGAAGCTTTCTTT.

This clone has just a few counts. CDR3 bases: TGCGCCAGCAGCCAAGGACTTAAGGGACAGGGGGTAAATGGCTACACCTTC. Translation gives CASSQGLKGQGVNGYTF. The chain recombines TRBV4-3 with TRBJ1-2; 11 nucleotides agree with TRBD1. This CDR3 is 17 amino acids long. The junction had 10 bases not matched to a gene; V was cut back by 1 base and J by 6 bases. CDR1 is LGHNA and CDR2 is YSLEER in the germline V gene.

The chain employs TRBV7-9 and TRBJ2-7, with D perhaps being TRBD1 or TRBD2 (6 bases each). CDR1 SEHNR and CDR2 FQNEAQ come from the germline V gene (reference sequence). The CDR3 sequence is 16 residues long. V gave up 4 bases and J gave up 5 bases, with 21 bases separating them. CDR3 DNA sequence: TGTGCCAGCAGCTCCCTCGGGGGCGGTCCCATGAACGAGCAGTACTTC. Translation: CASSSLGGGPMNEQYF.

This clone has more than one count but fewer than ten. V is TRBV7-3 and J is TRBJ2-5, with D possibly matching TRBD2 (5 bases). Germline V lookup: CDR1 SGHTA, CDR2 FQGTGA. The ends were cut back, 2 bases at V and 5 bases at J, with 9 bases in the middle. The CDR3 consists of 13 residues. DNA for the CDR3: TGTGCCAGCAGCTTAGGACTTCAGGAGACCCAGTACTTC. It translates to CASSLGLQETQYF.

The chain uses TRBV7-2 and TRBJ1-4, with a tentative D call TRBD1 (5 bases). The germline V and J ends were trimmed by 6 bases and 0 bases, with 8 bases remaining between them. The CDR3 sequence is 14 residues long. The germline V gene has CDR1 SGHTA and CDR2 FQGNSA. Here the CDR3 reads CASRPGSTNEKLFF. In DNA, the CDR3 is TGTGCCAGCAGACCAGGGTCAACTAATGAAAAACTGTTTTTT.

This clone appeared a few times. The chain couples TRBV7-2 to TRBJ2-3; TRBD1 agrees at 7 bases. The CDR3 runs to 14 residues. Germline V gene lookup returns CDR1 SGHTA and CDR2 FQGNSA. V was pared by 4 bases and J by 5 bases, with 6 bases of the junction left unmatched. The CDR3 reads CASSSNSGGDTQYF. As DNA, the CDR3 is TGTGCCAGCAGCTCCAATTCAGGGGGAGATACGCAGTATTTT.

There are many counts of this clone. The chain carries TRBV18 and TRBJ2-5; 7 bases align to TRBD1. The CDR3 is 15 amino acids. The germline V gene has CDR1 KGHSH and CDR2 LQKENI. Germline trimming cut 3 bases from V and 4 bases from J; bases unmatched to any gene: 8. The CDR3 loop reads CASSPLSGQRETQYF. DNA for the CDR3: TGTGCCAGCTCACCGCTCTCGGGACAGAGAGAGACCCAGTACTTC. Based on the CDR3 plus reference TRBV18 and TRBJ2-5, the full variable domain is NAGVMQNPRHLVRRRGQEARLRCSPMKGHSHVYWYRQLPEEGLKFMVYLQKENIIDESGMPKERFSAEFPKEGPSILRIQQVVRGDSAAYFCASSPLSGQRETQYFGPGTRLLVL.

The chain combines TRBV6-5 with TRBJ2-1; D uncertain. Trimming cost V 5 bases and J 5 bases, with 10 bases left between them. This CDR3 has 13 amino acids. CDR1 and CDR2 from the germline V gene are MNHEY and SVGAGI. The CDR3 loop is CASSRDIDNEQFF. As DNA, the CDR3 is TGTGCCAGCAGTCGAGATATCGACAATGAGCAGTTCTTC.